This TCR beta chain was recorded in a study of blood T cells in healthy people across ages. Study-level points and caveats: With age, beta diversity per million T cells declined roughly linearly, significantly by 40. Naive T cell percentage showed a strong correlation with TCR beta diversity.

Each sample gave at least 6.5 million isolated PBMCs. Total RNA was extracted at no less than 6 micrograms per sample. As regards this clonotype: Its antigen remains unidentified.

It was with a sample-barcoded 5' primer and a J-beta primer mix that a second PCR of roughly 7 to 11 cycles was run. MiXCR, applied by TCRdb to the 5' RACE reads, yields one record per CDR3 protein. The table lists some 1.1 million distinct CDR3 sequences, around two fifths of them singletons. V shed 0 bases and J 8 bases; nucleotides not matched to a gene: 5. Germline values: CDR1 MNHEY, CDR2 SVGEGT. The CDR3 extends over 15 amino acids. The sequence was obtained from a man in his late teens or twenties in good health. The specimen sequenced was blood. The V gene is TRBV6-2 or TRBV6-3, the J gene TRBJ2-1, with 9 bases lining up with TRBD2. CDR3 bases: TGTGCCAGCAGTTACTCGATCGGGACTAGCCATGAGCAGTTCTTC. Protein product: CASSYSIGTSHEQFF.